These 13 T cell receptor beta chains originate from one sample sequenced in a study of neoadjuvant nivolumab and ipilimumab in lung cancer. The repertoire was sequenced with immunoSEQ multiplex PCR; TCRdb's copy has only in-frame clones and lacks some. The sample lists approximately 35,000 clones; roughly 90% were seen once. The input for sequencing was peripheral blood, taken after neoadjuvant nivolumab, alone or with ipilimumab, at or shortly before surgery. The receptors were gathered from an adult with non-small cell lung cancer.

The V and J genes are TRBV7-8 and TRBJ2-7; D possibly corresponds to TRBD1 (6 bases). This CDR3 region has 17 residues. From germline, CDR1 is SGHVS and CDR2 FQNEAQ. Trimming removed 1 base from V and 1 base from J, with 17 bases in between. CDR3 nucleotides: TGTGCCAGCAGCTTAGATCCGGCCAGGGGTGTATCCTACGAGCAGTACTTC. Its translation: CASSLDPARGVSYEQYF.

The J gene is TRBJ2-3, the V gene TRBV10-3, with D perhaps matching TRBD2 (6 bases). The CDR3 has 15 residues. Germline V lookup: CDR1 ENHRY, CDR2 SYGVKD. The ends were cut back, 3 bases at V and 3 bases at J, with 13 bases in the middle. The CDR3 DNA reads as TGTGCCATCAGTGAAGGGGTTCGGGGGACAGATACGCAGTATTTT. Amino acids: CAISEGVRGTDTQYF.

This chain uses TRBV7-9 with TRBJ2-3, with D unresolved. The germline V and J ends were trimmed by 7 bases and 5 bases, with 13 bases remaining between them. The CDR3 has 13 amino acids. Per germline, CDR1 SEHNR and CDR2 FQNEAQ (reference sequence). CDR3 nucleotides: TGTGCCAGCAAGGGTCGATACCAAGATACGCAGTATTTT. Residues: CASKGRYQDTQYF.

V usage is TRBV18 and J usage is TRBJ1-2; D not certain. Germline V gene sequence: CDR1 KGHSH, CDR2 LQKENI. With 3 bases removed from V and 5 bases from J, the gap between germline ends came to 19 bases. The CDR3 extends over 16 amino acids. The CDR3 DNA is TGTGCCAGCTCACCCCTAGACCGAATCGTGGGGTATGGCTACACCTTC. Its protein is CASSPLDRIVGYGYTF.

V usage is TRBV6-1 and J usage is TRBJ2-7, with D maybe TRBD1 (7 bases). Germline V lookup: CDR1 MNHNS, CDR2 SASEGT. The CDR3 runs to 14 residues. Trimming cost V 6 bases and J 7 bases, with 19 bases left between them. This CDR3 is CASRPPGGLVEQYF. CDR3 DNA sequence: TGTGCCAGCAGACCTCCAGGGGGGCTGGTTGAGCAGTACTTC.

The V and J genes are TRBV14 and TRBJ1-4, with unresolved D. V dropped 4 bases and J dropped 0 bases, with 9 bases sitting between them. In germline, CDR1 is SGHDN, CDR2 FVKESK. The CDR3 is 15 amino acids. The CDR3 nucleotides read TGTGCCAGCAGCCTTTACGGGACAACTAATGAAAAACTGTTTTTT. It yields the protein CASSLYGTTNEKLFF.

This chain links TRBV10-3 with TRBJ1-1; weak D call: TRBD1 (6 bases). Trimming removed 2 bases at V and 1 base at J, with 14 bases between. CDR3 length: 16 residues. Germline lookup yields CDR1 ENHRY and CDR2 SYGVKD. In DNA, the CDR3 is TGTGCCATCAGTGAGCCCGACAGGCTGCAGAACACTGAAGCTTTCTTT. It translates to CAISEPDRLQNTEAFF.

This chain links TRBV6-6 with TRBJ2-3, with D perhaps TRBD2 (5 bases). The germline CDR1 and CDR2 sequences are MNHNY and SVGAGI (reference sequence). The ends were cut back, 6 bases at V and 1 base at J, with 11 bases in the middle. The CDR3 is made up of 14 amino acids. This CDR3 reads CASRRLSGTDTQYF. DNA for the CDR3: TGTGCCAGCAGGCGCCTTAGCGGCACAGATACGCAGTATTTT.

The gene calls are TRBV18 and TRBJ2-1; D is unresolved. The length of the CDR3 is 15 residues. Trimming left V 3 bases short and J 0 bases short, with 9 bases between. CDR1 and CDR2 (germline): KGHSH, LQKENI. For the CDR3, the DNA is TGTGCCAGCTCACCCTTGACGAGCTCCTACAATGAGCAGTTCTTC. Amino acid sequence: CASSPLTSSYNEQFF.

The V and J genes are TRBV6-5 and TRBJ1-5; TRBD1 matches 7 bases. V was clipped by 2 bases and J by 7 bases; unmatched bases: 8. CDR1 MNHEY and CDR2 SVGAGI come from the germline V gene. There are 15 residues in the CDR3. In nucleotides, the CDR3 is TGTGCCAGCAGTTACGCAGGGGGTCCAGAACAGCCCCAGCATTTT. Translated, it gives CASSYAGGPEQPQHF.

J is TRBJ2-3 and V is TRBV15; 7 bases map to TRBD1. The CDR3 covers 15 residues. The germline CDR1 and CDR2 sequences are LNHNV and YYDKDF (reference sequence). The junction had 5 bases not matched to a gene; V was cut back by 5 bases and J by 0 bases. Here the CDR3 DNA reads TGTGCCACCAGCCCTATGACAGGGAGCACAGATACGCAGTATTTT. Its protein product is CATSPMTGSTDTQYF.

The chain has TRBV6-1 and TRBJ2-7, with D tentatively TRBD2 (6 bases). Germline V gives CDR1 MNHNS, CDR2 SASEGT. Trimming took 7 bases from V and 3 from J, leaving 16 bases between them. CDR3 length: 14 residues. DNA of the CDR3: TGTGCCAGCACCTTGACCGGGACTCTCTACGAGCAGTACTTC. Translating gives CASTLTGTLYEQYF.

V usage is TRBV5-6 and J usage is TRBJ1-5; D perhaps matches TRBD1 (6 bases). V lost 1 base to trimming and J lost 8 bases, with 13 bases between them. The CDR3 sequence is 14 residues long. The germline CDR1 and CDR2 sequences are SGHDT and YYEEEE. CDR3 DNA: TGTGCCAGCAGCTTGAGCCTTCAGGGGAAGCCCCAGCATTTT. Protein product: CASSLSLQGKPQHF.